The clone carrying this T cell receptor (beta chain) was counted at least ten times. Its cognate antigen is unknown. The TCRbeta library was prepared with unique molecular identifiers. TCRdb passed the PCR reads through MiXCR, listing each CDR3 protein once. The profile shows around 64,000 distinct CDR3 sequences, approximately 10% of them singletons. This CDR3 has 15 residues. CDR1 and CDR2 (germline): MDHEN, SYDVKM. Trimming removed 6 bases from V and 0 bases from J, with 12 bases in between. This entry belongs to a study of T-cell reconstitution after alpha-beta-depleted transplantation in children. Findings and limits, study-wide: Several hundred rapidly expanded clones from non-depleted graft cells reportedly supplied alpha-beta T cells about two months post-transplant. Most T-cell counts and diversity one year after the transplant came from T cells that were newly produced. Some patients' high day-60 TCRbeta diversity was attributed to recipient cells surviving conditioning.

Specimen: PBMCs, collected before TCRalphabeta/CD19-depleted stem cell transplant. The genes are TRBV28 and TRBJ2-1, with D perhaps matching TRBD2 (5 bases). The origin of this receptor is a boy younger than 18 with acute myeloid leukemia, due to receive a stem cell transplant. The CDR3 sequence is CASRGNEGSYNEQFF. For the CDR3, the DNA is TGTGCCAGCAGGGGCAACGAGGGCTCCTACAATGAGCAGTTCTTC.